The 22 T cell receptor beta chains below come from one sample, sequenced in a study of CD8 T cells in ankylosing spondylitis. Findings of the study overall: Ankylosing spondylitis blood appeared to be characterized by a TCR beta motif of 8 or 9 highly homologous variants.

Using its own MiXCR run on the 5' RACE reads, TCRdb lists one record per CDR3 protein. The sample includes 750,000 to 850,000 distinct CDR3 sequences, approximately 12% of them seen just once. Their cognate antigens are unknown. The specimen sequenced was blood, either unsorted or a sorted T cell fraction (not recorded which). The receptors here all came from a male donor with ankylosing spondylitis.

This clonotype has more than one count but fewer than ten. The chain recombines TRBV20-1 with TRBJ1-5; no definite D call. This CDR3 has 13 residues. V was pared by 3 bases and J by 7 bases, with 13 bases between. In germline, CDR1 is DFQATT, CDR2 SNEGSKA (reference sequence). The CDR3 loop reads CSAREGNGQPQHF. CDR3 sequence (DNA): TGCAGTGCTAGGGAAGGGAATGGCCAGCCCCAGCATTTT.

This clonotype was recorded a few times. The CDR3 bases are TGCAGTGCAGGGGGGGGGAGCACCGGGGAGCTGTTTTTT. Translating gives CSAGGGSTGELFF. J is TRBJ2-2 and V is TRBV20-1, with D possibly matching TRBD2 (7 bases). The CDR3 is 13 residues long. V lost 6 bases to trimming and J lost 4 bases, with 12 bases between them. The germline V gene has CDR1 DFQATT and CDR2 SNEGSKA (reference sequence).

The V and J genes are TRBV12-3 or TRBV12-4 and TRBJ2-1, with 7 bases identical to TRBD1. The CDR3 has 15 residues. The ends lost 6 bases at V and 1 base at J; junction bases unmatched: 6. CDR3 region: CASRYRGWSYNEQFF. The CDR3 coding sequence is TGTGCCAGCAGGTACAGGGGTTGGTCCTACAATGAGCAGTTCTTC.

This clonotype was found many times. The gene calls are TRBV20-1 and TRBJ2-1; a weak D match, TRBD2 (6 bases). V lost 3 bases and J 0 bases, leaving 15 bases between the germline ends. Germline V gene data show CDR1 as DFQATT and CDR2 as SNEGSKA (reference sequence). The CDR3 contains 16 residues. The chain's CDR3 is CSASGGASVSYNEQFF. DNA for the CDR3: TGCAGTGCTAGCGGGGGAGCTAGCGTCTCCTACAATGAGCAGTTCTTC.

The table lists this clonotype with a few counts. The chain combines TRBV7-9 with TRBJ2-5; 11 bases fit TRBD2. The ends lost 5 bases at V and 5 bases at J; junction bases unmatched: 7. The germline CDR1 and CDR2 sequences are SEHNR and FQNEAQ (reference sequence). This CDR3 spans 15 amino acids. CDR3 DNA: TGTGCCAGCAGCCCGACTAGCGGGATCGTGGAGACCCAGTACTTC. The encoded protein is CASSPTSGIVETQYF.

The chain is built from TRBV7-2 and TRBJ1-1; unclear D gene. This CDR3 is 11 amino acids long. The ends were cut back, 6 bases at V and 10 bases at J, with 12 bases in the middle. Per the germline V gene, CDR1 is SGHTA and CDR2 is FQGNSA. CDR3: CASSPTSAAFF. CDR3 sequence (DNA): TGTGCCAGCAGTCCAACCTCAGCAGCTTTCTTT.

This chain joins TRBV29-1 and TRBJ2-3; a possible D gene is TRBD2 (5 bases). Trimming left V 4 bases short and J 4 bases short, with 12 bases between. From germline, CDR1 is SQVTM and CDR2 ANQGSEA. The CDR3 is made up of 13 amino acids. For the CDR3, the DNA is TGCAGCGTTGGCGGCAAAGCGGCAGATACGCAGTATTTT. As protein: CSVGGKAADTQYF.

The table lists this clonotype with many counts. The chain uses TRBV6-5 and TRBJ1-5; the D gene is possibly TRBD1 (5 bases). Germline CDR1 reads MNHEY; CDR2 reads SVGAGI. The length of the CDR3 is 14 residues. The V end was cut by 2 bases, the J end by 7 bases, with 12 bases between. CDR3 region: CASSYGGVGQPQHF. CDR3 nucleotides: TGTGCCAGCAGTTACGGAGGGGTAGGGCAGCCCCAGCATTTT.

This sequence joins TRBV10-3 and TRBJ1-3; 7 nucleotides line up with TRBD1. V dropped 6 bases and J dropped 3; count of bases not matched to a gene: 14. Germline values: CDR1 ENHRY, CDR2 SYGVKD. The CDR3 is 17 residues long. CDR3 sequence: CAIRPGTEVPNGNTIYF. CDR3 in DNA: TGTGCCATCAGGCCCGGGACAGAGGTCCCGAATGGAAACACCATATATTTT.

This clonotype was seen a handful of times. The chain is built from TRBV28 and TRBJ1-2; weak D call: TRBD1 (5 bases). This CDR3 is 16 amino acids long. Germline-derived CDR1 and CDR2 are MDHEN and SYDVKM. Trimming took off 6 bases at V and 1 base at J, with 18 bases between the two ends. This chain's CDR3 is CASSQPGTSRNYGYTF. DNA of the CDR3: TGTGCCAGCAGCCAACCCGGGACTTCTCGTAACTATGGCTACACCTTC.

Concerning this clonotype: Without the conserved terminal phenylalanine or tryptophan, this CDR3 likely stems from a read error. The chain employs TRBV10-3 and TRBJ2-7; D tentatively fits TRBD1 or TRBD2 (5 bases each). The germline V gene has CDR1 ENHRY and CDR2 SYGVKD. This CDR3 spans 15 amino acids. V lost 3 bases, J lost 1 base, and 13 bases lay in between. The CDR3, as DNA: TGTGCCATCAGTGAAGGTTTGGGGGATTCCTACGAGCAGTACTTA. Its translation: CAISEGLGDSYEQYL.

The chain's CDR3 is CASRAGSFYGYTF. The CDR3 DNA reads as TGCGCCAGCAGAGCAGGATCTTTCTATGGCTACACCTTC. V is TRBV10-2 and J is TRBJ1-2; no clear D gene. The length of the CDR3 is 13 residues. V lost 6 bases, J lost 4 bases, and 12 bases lay in between. The germline gives CDR1 WSHSY, CDR2 SAAADI.

J is TRBJ2-3 and V is TRBV4-3, with 9 bases matching TRBD2. Germline values: CDR1 LGHNA, CDR2 YSLEER. The CDR3 loop spans 16 amino acids. Trimming took 0 bases from V and 6 from J; bases not matched to a gene: 7. CDR3: CASSQDRVAGVDTQYF. The CDR3 nucleotides are TGCGCCAGCAGCCAAGATCGGGTAGCGGGAGTGGATACGCAGTATTTT.

The chain carries TRBV20-1 and TRBJ1-2; the D is unclear. This CDR3 spans 11 amino acids. Germline V gene sequence: CDR1 DFQATT, CDR2 SNEGSKA (reference sequence). V was pared by 1 base and J by 7 bases, with 7 bases between. In DNA, the CDR3 is TGCAGTGCTAGAGGAGATGGTGGCTACACCTTC. The encoded protein is CSARGDGGYTF.

J is TRBJ2-1 and V is TRBV4-3; 7 nucleotides match TRBD1. This CDR3 is built from 14 residues. V was pared by 5 bases and J by 8 bases, with 9 bases of the junction left unmatched. From germline, CDR1 is LGHNA and CDR2 YSLEER. CDR3 bases: TGCGCCAGCAGCGCGGCCAGGGGGTTTGATGAGCAGTTCTTC. Amino acids: CASSAARGFDEQFF.

The CDR3, as DNA: TGTGCCAGCAGGGTTAACTCGGTAGGGGCACATGAGCAGTTCTTC. As protein: CASRVNSVGAHEQFF. This chain joins TRBV12-3 or TRBV12-4 and TRBJ2-1; a possible D gene is TRBD1 (5 bases). The CDR3 runs 15 residues. Trimming removed 6 bases from V and 8 bases from J, with 20 bases in between.

This clonotype showed up just a few times. The CDR3 reads CASSFQVGTGNEKLFF. CDR3 bases: TGTGCCAGCAGCTTTCAAGTAGGGACCGGTAATGAAAAACTGTTTTTT. The chain joins TRBV5-5 to TRBJ1-4; a possible D gene is TRBD1 (5 bases). Germline lookup yields CDR1 SGHKS and CDR2 YYEKEE (reference sequence). The CDR3 contains 16 residues. V lost 2 bases and J 4 bases, leaving 15 bases between the germline ends. The variable domain in full, completed from reference TRBV5-5 and TRBJ1-4, reads DAGVTQSPTHLIKTRGQQVTLRCSPISGHKSVSWYQQVLGQGPQFIFQYYEKEERGRGNFPDRFSARQFPNYSSELNVNALLLGDSALYLCASSFQVGTGNEKLFFGSGTQLSVL.

In its sample, this clonotype was seen once. The chain has TRBV6-5 and TRBJ1-5; 10 bases are a match to TRBD1. This CDR3 comprises 16 residues. Per germline, CDR1 MNHEY and CDR2 SVGAGI. V lost 4 bases to trimming and J lost 3 bases; unmatched junction nucleotides: 6. DNA for the CDR3: TGTGCCAGCAGTTCTTTGGGACAGGGGTTCAATCAGCCCCAGCATTTT. Its protein is CASSSLGQGFNQPQHF.

The chain recombines TRBV21-1 with TRBJ2-7; the tabulated D call, TRBD1, remains unverified against the DNA. TRBV21-1 constitutes a pseudogene. The CDR3 runs to 16 residues. The CDR3 bases are TGTGCCAGCAGCAAAGACAGGGGGCGCTCGATGGATGAGCAGTACTTC. Protein: CASSKDRGRSMDEQYF.

This clonotype was recorded at least ten times. This rearrangement joins TRBV10-1 to TRBJ2-2, with D uncertain. This CDR3 spans 16 amino acids. The germline gives CDR1 WNHNN, CDR2 SYGVQD (reference sequence). Trimming removed 3 bases at V and 1 base at J, with 12 bases between. CDR3 protein: CASSESVLWNTGELFF. CDR3 coding DNA: TGCGCCAGCAGTGAATCTGTTTTATGGAACACCGGGGAGCTGTTTTTT.

The sample holds a few counts of this clonotype. This chain links TRBV7-9 with TRBJ2-2; 7 bases match TRBD2. Germline lookup yields CDR1 SEHNR and CDR2 FQNEAQ (reference sequence). Losses at the gene ends were 2 bases for V and 3 bases for J; bases not matched to a gene: 3. The CDR3 has 15 amino acids. CDR3 amino acids: CASSLRLAYTGELFF. The CDR3 DNA reads TGTGCCAGCAGCTTAAGACTAGCCTACACCGGGGAGCTGTTTTTT.

This clonotype was seen a handful of times. V and J are TRBV2 and TRBJ1-4; TRBD1 aligns across 8 bases. The CDR3 has 16 amino acids. Per the germline V gene, CDR1 is SNHLY and CDR2 is FYNNEI. V was clipped by 5 bases and J by 4 bases; unmatched bases: 9. DNA of the CDR3: TGTGCCAGCAGTCACCTCAGGGGGCTTGATAATGAAAAACTGTTTTTT. Translating it yields CASSHLRGLDNEKLFF.